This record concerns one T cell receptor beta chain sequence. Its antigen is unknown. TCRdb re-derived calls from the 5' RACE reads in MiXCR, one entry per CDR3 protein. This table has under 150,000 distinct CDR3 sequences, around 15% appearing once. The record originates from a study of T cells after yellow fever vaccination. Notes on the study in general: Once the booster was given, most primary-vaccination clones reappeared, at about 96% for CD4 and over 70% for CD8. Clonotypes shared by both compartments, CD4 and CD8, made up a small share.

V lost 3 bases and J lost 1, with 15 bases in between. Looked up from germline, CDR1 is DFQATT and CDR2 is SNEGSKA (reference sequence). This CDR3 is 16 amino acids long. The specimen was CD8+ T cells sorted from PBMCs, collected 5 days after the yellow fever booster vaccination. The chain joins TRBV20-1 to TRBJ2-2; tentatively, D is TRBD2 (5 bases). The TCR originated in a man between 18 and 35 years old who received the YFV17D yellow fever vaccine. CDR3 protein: CSARDLEKENTGELFF. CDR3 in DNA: TGCAGTGCTAGGGACTTGGAAAAGGAGAACACCGGGGAGCTGTTTTTT.